This TCR beta chain was profiled in a study of blood T cell repertoires in COVID-19. Study background: The United States, Italy and Spain supplied acute and convalescent COVID-19 samples.

Libraries were prepared by immunoSEQ multiplex PCR; TCRdb keeps only in-frame clonotypes and omits some of them. The repertoire holds a few hundred thousand clones, with approximately 91% as singletons. Clinical history reported by participants formed the basis on which cohorts were assigned. V gave up 5 bases and J gave up 5 bases, with 9 bases separating them. CDR3 length: 12 residues. Germline V gene sequence: CDR1 LNHDA, CDR2 SQIVND (reference sequence). The sequence was obtained from a woman in her thirties or forties who had been exposed to COVID-19. The chain carries TRBV19 and TRBJ1-1, with D uncertain. Sequencing was done on a sample of PBMCs or T cells enriched from blood (not recorded which). CDR3 amino acids: CASSFGWTEAFF. CDR3 DNA: TGTGCCAGTAGTTTCGGGTGGACTGAAGCTTTCTTT. The variable domain in full, with the rest retrieved from reference TRBV19 and TRBJ1-1, is DGGITQSPKYLFRKEGQNVTLSCEQNLNHDAMYWYRQDPGQGLRLIYYSQIVNDFQKGDIAEGYSVSREKKESFPLTVTSAQKNPTAFYLCASSFGWTEAFFGQGTRLTVV.